These 20 T cell receptor beta chains were sequenced from one sample in a study of T cells after posttransplantation cyclophosphamide. Measured with immunoSEQ multiplex PCR; TCRdb has only the in-frame clones, and not every one. The repertoire consists of about 1,900 clones, with about 95% occurring once and the leading ten covering just under 3%. Sequenced input: CD4+ T cells sorted from bone marrow. The receptors were sampled from a woman aged 45-60 years in good health and a related stem cell transplant donor.

CDR3: CASTKDLADNEQFF. In DNA, the CDR3 is TGCGCCAGCACTAAGGACCTAGCGGACAATGAGCAGTTCTTC. The chain carries TRBV5-1 and TRBJ2-1, with TRBD2 identical over 7 bases. J was trimmed by 5 bases and V by 6 bases; bases with no gene match: 8. CDR3 size: 14 residues. Germline V gene data show CDR1 as SGHRS and CDR2 as YFSETQ.

The rearrangement joins TRBV5-4 to TRBJ1-1, with D possibly TRBD1 on 6 matching bases. V was pared by 2 bases and J by 1 base, with 12 bases between. CDR1 and CDR2 from the germline V gene are SGHNT and YYREEE (reference sequence). The CDR3 contains 15 residues. The DNA for the CDR3 is TGTGCCAGCAGCTTTGATACAGGGCGGAACACTGAAGCTTTCTTT. It is translated as CASSFDTGRNTEAFF.

The rearrangement joins TRBV5-1 to TRBJ2-2; TRBD2 agrees at 9 bases. Germline V gene lookup returns CDR1 SGHRS and CDR2 YFSETQ. The V and J ends lost 4 bases and 7 bases, in that order; junction bases with no gene match: 11. The CDR3 spans 16 residues. The DNA of the CDR3 is TGCGCCAGCAGCAGCTCGGCGGGAGGGCCCAGCGGGGAGCTGTTTTTT. This encodes CASSSSAGGPSGELFF.

This sequence joins TRBV19 and TRBJ1-5; no definite D call. The CDR3 length is 14 residues. V was shortened by 3 bases and J by 2 bases, with 8 bases between the two germline ends. Germline V gene lookup returns CDR1 LNHDA and CDR2 SQIVND (reference sequence). CDR3: CASSIPSGNQPQHF. The CDR3 region has the DNA TGTGCCAGTAGTATCCCCAGCGGCAATCAGCCCCAGCATTTT.

The chain combines TRBV18 with TRBJ2-3, with TRBD2 identical over 7 bases. CDR1 is KGHSH and CDR2 is LQKENI in the germline V gene. CDR3 size: 16 residues. With V trimmed by 5 bases and J by 0 bases, 8 bases remained unmatched. This CDR3 reads CASSWGSSGSTDTQYF. CDR3 in DNA: TGTGCCAGCTCATGGGGGTCTAGCGGAAGCACAGATACGCAGTATTTT. Full variable domain (outside the CDR3, taken from reference TRBV18 and TRBJ2-3): NAGVMQNPRHLVRRRGQEARLRCSPMKGHSHVYWYRQLPEEGLKFMVYLQKENIIDESGMPKERFSAEFPKEGPSILRIQQVVRGDSAAYFCASSWGSSGSTDTQYFGPGTRLTVL.

The J gene is TRBJ1-2, the V gene TRBV7-9; D unclear. Per germline, CDR1 SEHNR and CDR2 FQNEAQ (reference sequence). The CDR3 is made up of 13 amino acids. V was pared by 4 bases and J by 2 bases, with 8 bases between. The CDR3 is CASSSSGNYGYTF. In nucleotides, the CDR3 is TGTGCCAGCAGCTCATCAGGCAACTATGGCTACACCTTC.

V usage is TRBV4-1 and J usage is TRBJ1-1; perhaps TRBD1 as D (5 bases). Trimming left V 4 bases short and J 4 bases short, with 19 bases between. Per the germline V gene, CDR1 is MGHRA and CDR2 is YSYEKL. The CDR3 extends over 16 amino acids. The CDR3 sequence is CASSPTPRVESTEAFF. The CDR3 DNA reads TGCGCCAGCAGCCCGACGCCCAGGGTCGAGAGCACTGAAGCTTTCTTT.

The chain carries TRBV7-8 and TRBJ2-2; 8 bases are a match to TRBD2. CDR1 is SGHVS, CDR2 FQNEAQ, per germline. The CDR3 runs 16 residues. Unmatched junction bases numbered 5, after V lost 0 bases and J lost 5 bases. The CDR3 loop is CASSLAGPGGTGELFF. CDR3 bases: TGTGCCAGCAGCTTAGCGGGCCCGGGGGGGACCGGGGAGCTGTTTTTT.

The CDR3 protein is CASSPDREFSEAFF. For the CDR3, the DNA is TGTGCCAGCAGCCCGGACAGGGAGTTTTCTGAAGCTTTCTTT. This sequence joins TRBV5-4 and TRBJ1-1; 8 bases align to TRBD1. The CDR3 sequence is 14 residues long. CDR1 and CDR2 (germline): SGHNT, YYREEE (reference sequence). J gave up 6 bases and V 4 bases, and 8 bases lay outside the gene matches.

CDR3 sequence reads: CASSPIIDYEQYF. The CDR3 DNA is TGTGCCAGCAGCCCTATAATAGACTACGAGCAGTACTTC. V gene TRBV14 combines with J gene TRBJ2-7, with no clear D. V was pared by 4 bases and J by 3 bases, with 10 bases between. This CDR3 has 13 amino acids. Germline V gene lookup returns CDR1 SGHDN and CDR2 FVKESK.

V is TRBV30 and J is TRBJ1-5; 8 positions match TRBD1. The germline CDR1 and CDR2 sequences are GTSNPN and SVGIG (reference sequence). The CDR3 is 15 amino acids. J lost 3 bases, V lost 3 bases, and 7 bases had no gene match. CDR3 sequence reads: CAWSASQGDNQPQHF. The CDR3 DNA sequence: TGTGCCTGGAGCGCTTCACAGGGGGACAATCAGCCCCAGCATTTT.

The V call is TRBV7-9, the J call TRBJ1-1; 10 bases match TRBD1. The CDR3 is 14 amino acids. J gave up 3 bases and V 6 bases, and 4 bases lay outside the gene matches. Looked up from germline, CDR1 is SEHNR and CDR2 is FQNEAQ (reference sequence). The CDR3 loop reads CASSDRGRDTEAFF. CDR3 sequence (DNA): TGTGCCAGCAGTGACAGGGGGCGGGACACTGAAGCTTTCTTT. The full variable domain, rest sourced from reference TRBV7-9 and TRBJ1-1, is DTGVSQNPRHKITKRGQNVTFRCDPISEHNRLYWYRQTLGQGPEFLTYFQNEAQLEKSRLLSDRFSAERPKGSFSTLEIQRTEQGDSAMYLCASSDRGRDTEAFFGQGTRLTVV.

The chain links TRBV6-1 to TRBJ1-4, with D unresolved. The germline V gene has CDR1 MNHNS and CDR2 SASEGT. The CDR3 has 16 residues. Trimming cost V 3 bases and J 6 bases, with 17 bases left between them. CDR3 amino acids: CASSDLWQEGDEKLFF. Here the CDR3 DNA reads TGTGCCAGCAGTGATCTGTGGCAGGAGGGTGATGAAAAACTGTTTTTT.

The chain recombines TRBV18 with TRBJ2-3, with 7 bases identical to TRBD2. CDR3 length: 17 amino acids. J lost 1 base, V lost 2 bases, and 9 bases had no gene match. CDR1 is KGHSH and CDR2 is LQKENI in the germline V gene. In DNA, the CDR3 is TGTGCCAGCTCACCAGAGTTGTGGGGGGGAGGCACAGATACGCAGTATTTT. It codes for CASSPELWGGGTDTQYF.

The rearrangement uses TRBV11-1 and TRBJ2-4, with 7 bases fitting TRBD2. The V segment lost 5 bases and the J segment 3 bases; nucleotides outside the gene matches: 16. The length of the CDR3 is 18 residues. Germline CDR1 SGHAT, CDR2 FQDESV (reference sequence). The CDR3 region is CASSGRGWAGAGKNIQYF. CDR3 sequence (DNA): TGTGCCAGCAGCGGAAGGGGATGGGCGGGAGCCGGCAAAAACATTCAGTACTTC.

The chain uses TRBV7-2 and TRBJ1-1, with TRBD1 as a possible D gene (6 bases). The V end was cut by 0 bases, the J end by 7 bases, with 12 bases between. There are 14 residues in the CDR3. Germline CDR1 and CDR2: SGHTA and FQGNSA. In nucleotides, the CDR3 is TGTGCCAGCAGCTTAGCCGCCATGGACAGTGAAGCTTTCTTT. Translation: CASSLAAMDSEAFF. The full variable domain, rest sourced from reference TRBV7-2 and TRBJ1-1, is GAGVSQSPSNKVTEKGKDVELRCDPISGHTALYWYRQSLGQGLEFLIYFQGNSAPDKSGLPSDRFSAERTGGSVSTLTIQRTQQEDSAVYLCASSLAAMDSEAFFGQGTRLTVV.

The rearrangement joins TRBV30 to TRBJ2-4, with TRBD2 matching 9 bases. The CDR3 spans 19 residues. J lost 0 bases, V lost 3 bases, and 15 bases had no gene match. Germline lookup yields CDR1 GTSNPN and CDR2 SVGIG (reference sequence). For the CDR3, the DNA is TGTGCCTGGAGGCCGGTTGGCGGGAGGGCCCTCCTAGCCAAAAACATTCAGTACTTC. Amino acids: CAWRPVGGRALLAKNIQYF.

The V call is TRBV19, the J call TRBJ1-6, with D uncertain. The CDR3 runs to 14 residues. V was trimmed by 2 bases and J by 9 bases, leaving 11 bases between them. Germline V CDR1 and CDR2: LNHDA, SQIVND (reference sequence). The CDR3 loop is CASSIQAIVSPLHF. The CDR3 coding sequence is TGTGCCAGTAGTATACAGGCGATAGTTTCACCCCTCCACTTT.

The chain links TRBV7-2 to TRBJ2-2; D is ambiguous. The V end was cut by 5 bases, the J end by 4 bases, with 14 bases between. The CDR3 consists of 15 residues. The V gene's germline CDR1 is SGHTA and CDR2 FQGNSA. Written as DNA, the CDR3 is TGTGCCAGCAGCGCCCGAGATTTCGGCACCGGGGAGCTGTTTTTT. This encodes CASSARDFGTGELFF.

Here the CDR3 DNA reads TGCGCCAGCAGCTCAGGGAGCGGGATCTCCTACGAGCAGTACTTC. It yields the protein CASSSGSGISYEQYF. The V gene is TRBV5-1, the J gene TRBJ2-7, with TRBD2 matching 7 bases. J gave up 0 bases and V 3 bases, and 6 bases lay outside the gene matches. The V gene's germline CDR1 is SGHRS and CDR2 YFSETQ. This CDR3 spans 15 amino acids.